This T cell receptor (beta chain) appears in the sequencing data of a study of radiotherapy plus CTLA-4 blockade in lung cancer (dated by TCRdb to 2017 to 2018). About the investigation overall: Objective responses occurred in about 20% of enrolled patients, and 30% to 35% achieved disease control.

The library was obtained by the immunoSEQ multiplex PCR assay. TCRdb stores this immuneACCESS table with in-frame sequences only. Part of the clones is absent; in the studies checked, under half of the shortfall reflects unresolved V genes, and no reason is known for the rest. This sample is represented by 45,000 to 60,000 clones; about 85% of them were singletons. The ten largest make up 7.5% to 9.5% of the sample. The study tested focal radiation therapy combined with CTLA-4 blockade (ipilimumab) in patients with chemo-refractory metastatic non-small-cell lung cancer. Results the study describes overall, beyond this receptor: After treatment with radiotherapy and ipilimumab, TCR clones that came from tumors expanded in the peripheral blood. Increased serum interferon-beta after radiation, together with early dynamic changes in blood T cell clones, were reported to be the strongest predictors of response.

About this clone: The antigen it binds to is not known. Base qualities are missing; no much larger clone stands one base away.

The receptor was derived from a human donor with non-small cell lung cancer who had a complete response to radiotherapy plus ipilimumab. This specimen was peripheral blood, taken from a patient treated with radiotherapy plus ipilimumab.

The DNA is TGTGCCAGCAGTTTATTCGGCAGGGGGCAGGATGGCTACACCTTC. Its product reads: CASSLFGRGQDGYTF. The chain joins TRBV27 to TRBJ1-2; 8 bases in the middle match TRBD1. Here V drops 1 base and J drops 6 bases, and the junction holds 7 bases not matched to any gene. The CDR3 has 15 amino acids, counting the end cysteine and phenylalanine. Of all the DNA, just the CDR3 is kept, 45 bases in frame from base 1. CDR1 MNHEY and CDR2 SMNVEV were looked up in the germline V gene (reference sequence).